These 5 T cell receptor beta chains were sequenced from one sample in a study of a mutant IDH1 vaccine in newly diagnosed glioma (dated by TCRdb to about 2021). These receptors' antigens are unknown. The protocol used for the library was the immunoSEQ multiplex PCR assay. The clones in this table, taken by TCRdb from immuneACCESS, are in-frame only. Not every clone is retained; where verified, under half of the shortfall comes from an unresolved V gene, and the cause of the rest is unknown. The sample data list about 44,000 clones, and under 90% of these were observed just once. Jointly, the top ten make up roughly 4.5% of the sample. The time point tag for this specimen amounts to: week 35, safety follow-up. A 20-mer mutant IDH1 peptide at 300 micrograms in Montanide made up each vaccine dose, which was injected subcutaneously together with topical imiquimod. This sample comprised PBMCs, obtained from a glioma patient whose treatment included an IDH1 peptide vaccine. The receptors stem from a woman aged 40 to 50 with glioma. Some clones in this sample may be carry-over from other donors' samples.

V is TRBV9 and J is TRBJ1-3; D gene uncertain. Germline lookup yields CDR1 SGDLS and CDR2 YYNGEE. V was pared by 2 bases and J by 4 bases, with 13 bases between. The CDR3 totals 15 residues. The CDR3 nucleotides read TGTGCCAGCAGCGTCACCCAACATTGGGGAAACACCATATATTTT. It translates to CASSVTQHWGNTIYF.

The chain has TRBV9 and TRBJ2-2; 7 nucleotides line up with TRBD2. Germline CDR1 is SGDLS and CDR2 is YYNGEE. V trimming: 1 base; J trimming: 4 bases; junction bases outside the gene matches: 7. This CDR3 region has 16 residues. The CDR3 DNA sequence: TGTGCCAGCAGCGTAACGCGGGGGAATCCCACCGGGGAGCTGTTTTTT. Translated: CASSVTRGNPTGELFF.

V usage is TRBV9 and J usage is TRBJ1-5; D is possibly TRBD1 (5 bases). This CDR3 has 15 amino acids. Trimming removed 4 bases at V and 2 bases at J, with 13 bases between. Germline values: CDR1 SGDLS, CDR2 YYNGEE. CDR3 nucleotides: TGTGCCAGCAGCCCCGCCGGGGGTGGCAATCAGCCCCAGCATTTT. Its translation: CASSPAGGGNQPQHF.

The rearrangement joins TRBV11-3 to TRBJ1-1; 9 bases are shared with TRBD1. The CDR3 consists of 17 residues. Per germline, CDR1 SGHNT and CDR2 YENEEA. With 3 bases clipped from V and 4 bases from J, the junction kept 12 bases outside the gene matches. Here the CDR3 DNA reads TGTGCCAGCAGCTTGGGTAGGGGACAGGGTTCGGGCACTGAAGCTTTCTTT. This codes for CASSLGRGQGSGTEAFF. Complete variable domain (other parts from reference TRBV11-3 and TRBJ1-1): EAGVVQSPRYKIIEKKQPVAFWCNPISGHNTLYWYLQNLGQGPELLIRYENEEAVDDSQLPKDRFSAERLKGVDSTLKIQPAELGDSAVYLCASSLGRGQGSGTEAFFGQGTRLTVV.

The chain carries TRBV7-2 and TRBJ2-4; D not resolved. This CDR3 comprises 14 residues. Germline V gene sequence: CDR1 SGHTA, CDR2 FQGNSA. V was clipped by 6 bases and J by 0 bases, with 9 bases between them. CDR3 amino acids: CASREAVAKNIQYF. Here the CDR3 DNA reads TGTGCCAGCAGAGAGGCCGTAGCCAAAAACATTCAGTACTTC.